These 6 T cell receptor beta chains share one sample of origin, sequenced in a study of T cell responses to AZD1222 COVID-19 vaccine. Assay used: immunoSEQ multiplex PCR; TCRdb lists only in-frame clones, some missing. Of some 130,000 clones in the sample, approximately 90% are singletons; the top ten hold roughly 2.3%. The material was peripheral blood, obtained on day 0 of AZD1222 vaccination. These receptors were taken from an adult in good health.

V and J are TRBV18 and TRBJ2-1, with TRBD2 identical over 9 bases. Per the germline V gene, CDR1 is KGHSH and CDR2 is LQKENI. The CDR3 extends over 13 amino acids. J lost 7 bases, V lost 6 bases, and 4 bases had no gene match. The CDR3 DNA follows: TGTGCCAGCTCGCCCCTAGCGGGGAATGAGCAGTTCTTC. The encoded protein is CASSPLAGNEQFF. Using reference TRBV18 and TRBJ2-1 for the parts outside the CDR3, the full variable domain is NAGVMQNPRHLVRRRGQEARLRCSPMKGHSHVYWYRQLPEEGLKFMVYLQKENIIDESGMPKERFSAEFPKEGPSILRIQQVVRGDSAAYFCASSPLAGNEQFFGPGTRLTVL.

J is TRBJ1-1 and V is TRBV10-1; unclear D gene. The V end lost 0 bases, the J end lost 0 bases, and 11 bases lay between the germline ends. The CDR3 is 16 residues long. CDR1 is WNHNN and CDR2 is SYGVQD in the germline V gene (reference sequence). The CDR3 nucleotides are TGCGCCAGCAGTGAGTCCCCATGGGCATTGAACACTGAAGCTTTCTTT. Residues: CASSESPWALNTEAFF.

J is TRBJ2-4 and V is TRBV5-1, with 8 bases fitting TRBD2. The CDR3 consists of 15 residues. Germline loops: CDR1 SGHRS, CDR2 YFSETQ. V lost 4 bases and J lost 5; bases outside the gene matches: 8. CDR3: CASSRGAGGENIQYF. CDR3 coding DNA: TGCGCCAGCAGCCGGGGGGCGGGAGGCGAAAACATTCAGTACTTC.

V is TRBV3-1 (or the pseudogene TRBV3-2) and J is TRBJ2-7, with 9 positions matching TRBD1. The V gene's germline CDR1 is LGHDT and CDR2 YNNKEL (reference sequence). V lost 0 bases and J lost 0; bases outside the gene matches: 3. The CDR3 totals 16 residues. The CDR3 loop is CASSQEGTGLSYEQYF. CDR3 coding DNA: TGTGCCAGCAGCCAAGAAGGGACAGGGCTCTCCTACGAGCAGTACTTC.

The chain combines TRBV18 with TRBJ1-2, with a tentative D call TRBD1 (6 bases). The CDR3 spans 16 residues. Trimming pared 3 bases from V and 4 bases from J, leaving 18 bases between. Germline V gene sequence: CDR1 KGHSH, CDR2 LQKENI. The CDR3 loop reads CASSPPGTHSGYGYTF. Here the CDR3 DNA reads TGTGCCAGCTCACCTCCCGGGACACACTCGGGCTATGGCTACACCTTC.

This clone was recorded once. The V and J genes are TRBV6-1 and TRBJ2-7; 8 nucleotides line up with TRBD1. This CDR3 spans 17 amino acids. With V trimmed by 3 bases and J by 5 bases, 15 bases remained unmatched. Germline lookup yields CDR1 MNHNS and CDR2 SASEGT. The CDR3 reads CASSDPPTTGAFDEQYF. The CDR3 DNA reads as TGTGCCAGCAGTGATCCCCCCACGACAGGGGCCTTCGACGAGCAGTACTTC.